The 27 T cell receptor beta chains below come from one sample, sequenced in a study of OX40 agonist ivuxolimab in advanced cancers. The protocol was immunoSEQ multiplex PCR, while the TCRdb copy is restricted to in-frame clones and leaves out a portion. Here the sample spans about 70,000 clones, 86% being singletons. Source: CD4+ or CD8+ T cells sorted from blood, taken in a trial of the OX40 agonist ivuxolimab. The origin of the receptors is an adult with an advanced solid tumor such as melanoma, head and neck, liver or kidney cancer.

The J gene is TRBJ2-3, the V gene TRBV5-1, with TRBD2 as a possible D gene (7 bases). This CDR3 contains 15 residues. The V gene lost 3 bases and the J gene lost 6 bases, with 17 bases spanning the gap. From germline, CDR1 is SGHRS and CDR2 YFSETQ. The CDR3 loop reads CASSSLPGGRDTQYF. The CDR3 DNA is TGCGCCAGCAGCTCCCTTCCGGGGGGCCGGGATACGCAGTATTTT. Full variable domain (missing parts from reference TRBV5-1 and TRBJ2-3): KAGVTQTPRYLIKTRGQQVTLSCSPISGHRSVSWYQQTPGQGLQFLFEYFSETQRNKGNFPGRFSGRQFSNSRSEMNVSTLELGDSALYLCASSSLPGGRDTQYFGPGTRLTVL.

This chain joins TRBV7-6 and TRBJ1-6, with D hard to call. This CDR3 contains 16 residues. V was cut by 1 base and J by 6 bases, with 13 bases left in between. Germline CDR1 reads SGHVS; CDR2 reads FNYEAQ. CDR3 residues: CASSLVSGVGNSPLHF. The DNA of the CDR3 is TGTGCCAGCAGCTTAGTCTCAGGAGTGGGTAATTCACCCCTCCACTTT.

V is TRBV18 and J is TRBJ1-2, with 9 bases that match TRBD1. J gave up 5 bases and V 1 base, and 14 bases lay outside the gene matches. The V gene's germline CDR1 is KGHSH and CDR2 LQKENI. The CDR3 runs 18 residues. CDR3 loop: CASSPHQRPGQGSYGYTF. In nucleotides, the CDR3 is TGTGCCAGCTCACCACACCAGAGACCGGGACAGGGAAGTTATGGCTACACCTTC.

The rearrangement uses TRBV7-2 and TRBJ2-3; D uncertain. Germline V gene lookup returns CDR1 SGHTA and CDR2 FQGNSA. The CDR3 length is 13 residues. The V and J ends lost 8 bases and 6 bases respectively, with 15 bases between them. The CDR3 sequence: CASGYRLADTQYF. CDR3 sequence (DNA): TGTGCCAGCGGATACCGGTTGGCTGATACGCAGTATTTT.

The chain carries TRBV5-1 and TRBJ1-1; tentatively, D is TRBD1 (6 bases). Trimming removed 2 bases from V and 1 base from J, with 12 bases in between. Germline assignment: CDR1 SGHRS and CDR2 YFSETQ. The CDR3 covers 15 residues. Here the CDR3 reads CASSLQGFGNTEAFF. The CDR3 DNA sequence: TGCGCCAGCAGCTTACAGGGTTTCGGGAACACTGAAGCTTTCTTT.

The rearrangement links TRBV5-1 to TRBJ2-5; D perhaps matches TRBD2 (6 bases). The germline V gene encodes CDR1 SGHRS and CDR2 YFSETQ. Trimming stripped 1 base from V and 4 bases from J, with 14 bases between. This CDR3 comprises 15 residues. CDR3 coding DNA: TGCGCCAGCAGCTTGAGGGTGGGGGAGGCAGAGACCCAGTACTTC. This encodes CASSLRVGEAETQYF. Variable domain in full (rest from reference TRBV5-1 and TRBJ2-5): KAGVTQTPRYLIKTRGQQVTLSCSPISGHRSVSWYQQTPGQGLQFLFEYFSETQRNKGNFPGRFSGRQFSNSRSEMNVSTLELGDSALYLCASSLRVGEAETQYFGPGTRLLVL.

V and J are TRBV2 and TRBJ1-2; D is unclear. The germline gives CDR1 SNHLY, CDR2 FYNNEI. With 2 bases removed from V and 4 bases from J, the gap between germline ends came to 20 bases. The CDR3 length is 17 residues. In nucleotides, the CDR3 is TGTGCCAGCAGTGAACGGCCTCCCCTCGCCAGCCCCTATGGCTACACCTTC. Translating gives CASSERPPLASPYGYTF.

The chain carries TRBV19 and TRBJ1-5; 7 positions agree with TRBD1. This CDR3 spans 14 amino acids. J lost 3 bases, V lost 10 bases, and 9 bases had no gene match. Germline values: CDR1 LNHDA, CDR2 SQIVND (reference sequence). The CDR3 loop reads CATEPTGHNQPQHF. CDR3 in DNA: TGTGCCACCGAACCGACAGGGCACAATCAGCCCCAGCATTTT.

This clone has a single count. The CDR3, as DNA: TGTGCCAGCAGCCCTCAACGGGGGCTGAACGAGCAGTACTTC. Its translation: CASSPQRGLNEQYF. The chain uses TRBV11-2 and TRBJ2-7; D might be TRBD1 or TRBD2, each matching 6 bases. This CDR3 comprises 14 residues. Germline V CDR1 and CDR2: SGHAT, FQNNGV. Trimming took 5 bases from V and 5 from J, leaving 16 bases between them.

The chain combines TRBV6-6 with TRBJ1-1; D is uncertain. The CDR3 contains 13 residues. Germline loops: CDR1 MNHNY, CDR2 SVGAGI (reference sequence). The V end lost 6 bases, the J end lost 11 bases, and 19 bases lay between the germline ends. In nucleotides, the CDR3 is TGTGCCAGCAGGTCGGACTTCGTCGGGTCGGCTTTCTTT. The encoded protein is CASRSDFVGSAFF.

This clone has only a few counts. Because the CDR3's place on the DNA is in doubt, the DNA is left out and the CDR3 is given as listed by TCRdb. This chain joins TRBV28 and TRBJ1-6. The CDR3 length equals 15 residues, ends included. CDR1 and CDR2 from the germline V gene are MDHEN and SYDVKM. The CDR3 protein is CASSTSGGGISPLHF.

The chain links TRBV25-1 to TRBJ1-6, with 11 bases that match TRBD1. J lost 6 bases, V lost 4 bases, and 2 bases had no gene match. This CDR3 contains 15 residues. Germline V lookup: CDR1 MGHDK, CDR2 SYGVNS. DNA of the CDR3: TGTGCCAGCAGTGGGGGGACAGGGGGTAATTCACCCCTCCACTTT. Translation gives CASSGGTGGNSPLHF.

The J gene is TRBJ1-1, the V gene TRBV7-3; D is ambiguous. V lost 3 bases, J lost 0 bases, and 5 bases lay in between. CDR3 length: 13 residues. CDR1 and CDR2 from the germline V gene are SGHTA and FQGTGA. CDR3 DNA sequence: TGTGCCAGCAGCTTCCGGGTGAACACTGAAGCTTTCTTT. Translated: CASSFRVNTEAFF.

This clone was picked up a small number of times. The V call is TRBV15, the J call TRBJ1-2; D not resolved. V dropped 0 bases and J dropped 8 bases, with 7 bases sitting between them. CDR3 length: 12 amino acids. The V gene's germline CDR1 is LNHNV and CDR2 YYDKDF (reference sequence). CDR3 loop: CATSRDIWGYTF. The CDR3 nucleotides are TGTGCCACCAGCAGAGATATATGGGGCTACACCTTC.

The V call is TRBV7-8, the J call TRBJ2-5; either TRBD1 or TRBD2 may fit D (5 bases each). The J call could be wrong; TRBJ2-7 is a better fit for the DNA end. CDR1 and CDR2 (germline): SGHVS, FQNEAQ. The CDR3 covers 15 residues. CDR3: CASSLAPGQTYEQYF. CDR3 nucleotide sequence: TGTGCCAGCAGCTTAGCCCCGGGGCAGACCTACGAGCAGTACTTC.

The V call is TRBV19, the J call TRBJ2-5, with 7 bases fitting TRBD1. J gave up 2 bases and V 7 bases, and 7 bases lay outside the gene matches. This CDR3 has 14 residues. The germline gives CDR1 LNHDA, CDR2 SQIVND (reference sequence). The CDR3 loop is CASTVTGNQETQYF. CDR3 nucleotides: TGTGCCAGTACCGTGACAGGGAATCAAGAGACCCAGTACTTC.

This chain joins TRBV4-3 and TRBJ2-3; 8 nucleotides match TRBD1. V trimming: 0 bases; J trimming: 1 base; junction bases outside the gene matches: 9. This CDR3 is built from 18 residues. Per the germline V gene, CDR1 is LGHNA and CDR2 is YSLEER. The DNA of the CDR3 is TGCGCCAGCAGCCAAGATCCCATTCCGGGACAGGGCACAGATACGCAGTATTTT. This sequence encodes CASSQDPIPGQGTDTQYF.

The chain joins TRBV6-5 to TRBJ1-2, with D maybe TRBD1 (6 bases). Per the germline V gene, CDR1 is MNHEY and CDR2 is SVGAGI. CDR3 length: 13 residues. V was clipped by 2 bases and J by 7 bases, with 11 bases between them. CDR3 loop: CASSYNRAAGYTF. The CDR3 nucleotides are TGTGCCAGCAGTTACAACAGGGCGGCTGGCTACACCTTC.

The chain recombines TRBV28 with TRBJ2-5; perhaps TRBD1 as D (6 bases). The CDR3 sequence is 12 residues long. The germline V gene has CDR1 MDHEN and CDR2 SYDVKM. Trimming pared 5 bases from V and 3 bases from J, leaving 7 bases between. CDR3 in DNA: TGTGCCAGCAGTCGGACAGAAGAGACCCAGTACTTC. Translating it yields CASSRTEETQYF.

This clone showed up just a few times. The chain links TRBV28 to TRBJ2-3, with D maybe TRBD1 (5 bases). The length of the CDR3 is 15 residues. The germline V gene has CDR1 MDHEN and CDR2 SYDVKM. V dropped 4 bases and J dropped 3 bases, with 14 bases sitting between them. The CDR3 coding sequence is TGTGCCAGCAGTTCGTGGGGCAGGCGGACAGATACGCAGTATTTT. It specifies CASSSWGRRTDTQYF.

CDR3 bases: TGCGCCAGCAGCTTTGGGACAGGCAAGAACTCTGGAAACACCATATATTTT. Protein: CASSFGTGKNSGNTIYF. This rearrangement joins TRBV5-1 to TRBJ1-3; 8 bases align to TRBD1. The V gene's germline CDR1 is SGHRS and CDR2 YFSETQ. V dropped 2 bases and J dropped 0; count of bases not matched to a gene: 7. This CDR3 is built from 17 residues.

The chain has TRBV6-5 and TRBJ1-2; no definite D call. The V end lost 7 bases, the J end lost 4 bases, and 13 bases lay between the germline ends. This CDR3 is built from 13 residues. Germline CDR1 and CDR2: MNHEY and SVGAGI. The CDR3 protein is CASTIKSAYGYTF. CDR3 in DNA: TGTGCCAGCACCATAAAATCGGCCTATGGCTACACCTTC.

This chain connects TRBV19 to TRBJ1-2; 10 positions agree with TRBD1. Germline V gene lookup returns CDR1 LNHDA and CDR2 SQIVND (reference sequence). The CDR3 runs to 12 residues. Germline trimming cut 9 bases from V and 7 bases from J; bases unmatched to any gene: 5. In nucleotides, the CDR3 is TGTGCCAGCTCGACAGGGGGCCGTGGCTACACCTTC. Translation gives CASSTGGRGYTF.

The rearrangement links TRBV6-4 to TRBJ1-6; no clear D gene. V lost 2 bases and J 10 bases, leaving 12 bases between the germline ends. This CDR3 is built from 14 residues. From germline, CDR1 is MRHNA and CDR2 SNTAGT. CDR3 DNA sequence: TGTGCCAGCAGTGACGACTCTACGGGGTCACCCCTCCACTTT. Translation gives CASSDDSTGSPLHF.

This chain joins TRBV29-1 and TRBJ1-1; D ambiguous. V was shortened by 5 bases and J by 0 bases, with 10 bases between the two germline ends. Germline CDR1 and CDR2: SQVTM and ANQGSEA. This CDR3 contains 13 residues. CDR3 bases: TGCAGCGTTAGGGTGGATATGAACACTGAAGCTTTCTTT. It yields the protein CSVRVDMNTEAFF.

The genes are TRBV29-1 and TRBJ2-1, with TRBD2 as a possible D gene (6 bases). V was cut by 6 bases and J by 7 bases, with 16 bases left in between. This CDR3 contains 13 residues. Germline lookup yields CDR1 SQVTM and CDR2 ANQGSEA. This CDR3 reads CSVSRGLFNEQFF. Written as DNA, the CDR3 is TGCAGCGTCTCCCGGGGACTTTTTAATGAGCAGTTCTTC.

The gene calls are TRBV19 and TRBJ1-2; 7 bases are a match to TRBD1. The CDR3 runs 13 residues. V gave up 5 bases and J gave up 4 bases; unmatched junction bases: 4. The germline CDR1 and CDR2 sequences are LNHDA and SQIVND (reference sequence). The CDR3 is CASSDRAGYGYTF. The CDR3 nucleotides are TGTGCCAGTAGTGACAGGGCCGGCTATGGCTACACCTTC.